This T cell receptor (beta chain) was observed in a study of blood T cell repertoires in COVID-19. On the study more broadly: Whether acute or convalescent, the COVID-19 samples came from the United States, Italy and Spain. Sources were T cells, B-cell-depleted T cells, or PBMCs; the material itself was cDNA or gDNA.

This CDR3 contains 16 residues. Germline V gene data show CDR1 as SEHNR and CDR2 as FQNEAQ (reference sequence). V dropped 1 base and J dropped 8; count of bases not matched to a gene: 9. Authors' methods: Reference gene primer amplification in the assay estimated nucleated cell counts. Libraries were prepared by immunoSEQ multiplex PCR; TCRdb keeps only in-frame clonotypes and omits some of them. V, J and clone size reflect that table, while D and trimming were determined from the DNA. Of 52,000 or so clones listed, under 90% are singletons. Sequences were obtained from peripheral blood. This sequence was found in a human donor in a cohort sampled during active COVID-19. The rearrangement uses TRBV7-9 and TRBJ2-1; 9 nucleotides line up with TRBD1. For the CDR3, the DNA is TGTGCCAGCAGCTTAGTTTTTGGGACAGGGTCTTATGAGCAGTTCTTC. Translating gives CASSLVFGTGSYEQFF.